These 9 T cell receptor beta chains originate from one sample sequenced in a study of blood T cells in healthy people across ages. With a J-beta primer mix and a sample-barcoded 5' primer, a second PCR ran roughly 6 to 12 cycles. TCRdb analysed the 5' RACE reads with MiXCR anew, one entry per CDR3 protein. The sample gives some 790,000 distinct CDR3 sequences, about 30% of which show up once; 17% is in the top ten. The material sequenced was blood. The receptors shown here come from a woman of 80 years or more in good health.

In the case of this clonotype: One base away lies a much larger clone, so this may be a sequencing read error. The rearrangement links TRBV6-1 to TRBJ2-7; tentatively, D is TRBD1 (5 bases). Germline V gene lookup returns CDR1 MNHNS and CDR2 SASEGT. The CDR3 is made up of 14 amino acids. DNA of the CDR3: TGTGCCAGCAGGGAAGGGGCTCTCATAGGGGCCCAGTACTTC. It encodes CASREGALIGAQYF.

J is TRBJ1-3 and V is TRBV5-1; D might be TRBD1 (6 bases). This CDR3 is 13 amino acids long. V lost 0 bases and J lost 11, with 12 bases in between. Germline CDR1 and CDR2: SGHRS and YFSETQ. The CDR3 protein is CASSLGQASAIYF. The CDR3 region has the DNA TGCGCCAGCAGCTTGGGACAGGCTTCGGCCATATATTTT.

This chain uses TRBV29-1 with TRBJ2-5; D unclear. The CDR3 is 13 amino acids. Deletions cut 6 bases from V and 0 bases from J, with 11 bases between. CDR1 and CDR2 (germline): SQVTM, ANQGSEA. The CDR3 spells CSVNGEYQETQYF. The CDR3 bases are TGCAGCGTCAACGGAGAGTACCAAGAGACCCAGTACTTC.

V is TRBV2 and J is TRBJ2-7, with 10 bases that match TRBD2. This CDR3 is built from 13 residues. Germline CDR1 SNHLY, CDR2 FYNNEI. V dropped 6 bases and J dropped 5; count of bases not matched to a gene: 4. The CDR3 loop reads CASRLAGPHEQYF. CDR3 nucleotide sequence: TGTGCCAGCAGACTAGCGGGGCCTCACGAGCAGTACTTC.

This clonotype was counted ten times or more. The chain combines TRBV28 with TRBJ2-1, with 14 nucleotides matching TRBD2. The trim removed 5 bases at V and 4 bases at J, leaving 7 bases unmatched. The germline V gene has CDR1 MDHEN and CDR2 SYDVKM. There are 17 residues in the CDR3. The CDR3 region has the DNA TGTGCCAGCAGTCCAGGGACTAGCGGGGGCCCGTACAATGAGCAGTTCTTC. As protein: CASSPGTSGGPYNEQFF.

This clonotype was seen repeatedly, ten times or more. V and J are TRBV20-1 and TRBJ2-7, with D possibly matching TRBD1 (5 bases). Germline CDR1 is DFQATT and CDR2 is SNEGSKA (reference sequence). V was trimmed by 4 bases and J by 3 bases, leaving 13 bases between them. The CDR3 contains 13 residues. The CDR3 region is CSAIRGQYYEQYF. CDR3 DNA sequence: TGCAGTGCTATTCGCGGACAATACTACGAGCAGTACTTC.

Only a few counts were recorded for this clonotype. The V call is TRBV11-2, the J call TRBJ2-5; 14 positions agree with TRBD2. Germline trimming cut 1 base from V and 11 bases from J; bases unmatched to any gene: 15. This CDR3 region has 18 residues. Looked up from germline, CDR1 is SGHAT and CDR2 is FQNNGV. As DNA, the CDR3 is TGTGCCAGCAGCTTAGTGACTAGCGGGGGGGGTATTTACAATGAGCAGTACTTC. Translated, it gives CASSLVTSGGGIYNEQYF.

The J gene is TRBJ1-4, the V gene TRBV15; 7 bases map to TRBD1. With 0 bases clipped from V and 8 bases from J, the junction kept 9 bases outside the gene matches. The CDR3 is 16 amino acids. The germline gives CDR1 LNHNV, CDR2 YYDKDF (reference sequence). The CDR3 sequence: CATSRDGTAVREKLFF. CDR3 sequence (DNA): TGTGCCACCAGCAGAGATGGGACAGCGGTAAGGGAAAAACTGTTTTTT. The complete variable domain, with remaining parts taken from reference TRBV15 and TRBJ1-4, reads DAMVIQNPRYQVTQFGKPVTLSCSQTLNHNVMYWYQQKSSQAPKLLFHYYDKDFNNEADTPDNFQSRRPNTSFCFLDIRSPGLGDTAMYLCATSRDGTAVREKLFFGSGTQLSVL.

CDR3 in amino acids: CASRRGGTGELFF. CDR3 in DNA: TGTGCCAGCAGGCGGGGCGGCACCGGGGAGCTGTTTTTT. The V gene is TRBV6-5, the J gene TRBJ2-2; possible D gene TRBD2, 6 bases. CDR1 is MNHEY and CDR2 is SVGAGI in the germline V gene. The CDR3 is 13 amino acids. Between the trimmed V and J ends, which lost 6 bases and 4 bases, there was a span of 9 bases.